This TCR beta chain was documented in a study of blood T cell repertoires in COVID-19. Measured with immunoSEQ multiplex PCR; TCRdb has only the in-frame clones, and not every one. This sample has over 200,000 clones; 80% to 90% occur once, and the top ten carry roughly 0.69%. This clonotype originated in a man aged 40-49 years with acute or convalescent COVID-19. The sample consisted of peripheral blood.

The CDR3 DNA reads as TGCGCCAGCAGCCGCAGCGGGGAGGGGAGCAATCAGCCCCAGCATTTT. Residues: CASSRSGEGSNQPQHF. The chain links TRBV4-1 to TRBJ1-5, with a tentative D call TRBD1 (5 bases). V lost 4 bases, J lost 1 base, and 14 bases lay in between. This CDR3 contains 16 residues. From germline, CDR1 is MGHRA and CDR2 YSYEKL.